The 8 T cell receptor beta chains below all came from one sample that was sequenced in a study of shared clonotypes between healthy human individuals. TCRdb's copy holds only in-frame clones and misses some; the assay was immunoSEQ multiplex PCR. The sample has some 700,000 clones, around 90% seen once. The material sequenced was memory CD8+ T cells from PBMCs. Subset described: CD45RO+ cells pooled with CCR7-negative TemRA cells. All receptors derive from a young man in good health. Some clones in this sample may be carry-over from other donors' samples.

The V and J genes are TRBV27 and TRBJ2-7; D remains unclear. The CDR3 has 11 amino acids. Germline V CDR1 and CDR2: MNHEY, SMNVEV (reference sequence). Trimming stripped 4 bases from V and 6 bases from J, with 7 bases between. CDR3 nucleotides: TGTGCCAGCAGTTCCTTGGGCGAGCAGTACTTC. Translated, it gives CASSSLGEQYF.

The chain links TRBV7-9 to TRBJ1-2, with TRBD1 identical over 7 bases. Germline V gives CDR1 SEHNR, CDR2 FQNEAQ (reference sequence). CDR3 size: 15 residues. Losses at the gene ends were 4 bases for V and 0 bases for J; bases not matched to a gene: 5. CDR3 region: CASSSRDRPNYGYTF. Written as DNA, the CDR3 is TGTGCCAGCAGCTCCCGGGACAGACCTAACTATGGCTACACCTTC.

The gene calls are TRBV19 and TRBJ1-4, with unresolved D. There are 15 residues in the CDR3. V shed 6 bases and J shed 3 bases, with 14 bases lying between them. Germline V gene sequence: CDR1 LNHDA, CDR2 SQIVND (reference sequence). CDR3: CASSLRGASNEKLFF. CDR3 sequence (DNA): TGTGCCAGTAGCTTACGGGGAGCTTCTAATGAAAAACTGTTTTTT. The complete variable domain, with remaining parts taken from reference TRBV19 and TRBJ1-4, reads DGGITQSPKYLFRKEGQNVTLSCEQNLNHDAMYWYRQDPGQGLRLIYYSQIVNDFQKGDIAEGYSVSREKKESFPLTVTSAQKNPTAFYLCASSLRGASNEKLFFGSGTQLSVL.

V and J are TRBV7-9 and TRBJ1-1; possible D gene TRBD1, 5 bases. The CDR3 runs to 16 residues. CDR1 SEHNR and CDR2 FQNEAQ come from the germline V gene (reference sequence). The germline V and J ends were trimmed by 5 bases and 0 bases, with 16 bases remaining between them. The CDR3 bases are TGTGCCAGCAGCCGGGGCCCAATGGGGCTGAACACTGAAGCTTTCTTT. Its protein product is CASSRGPMGLNTEAFF.

This chain links TRBV29-1 with TRBJ2-7; D not resolved. Looked up from germline, CDR1 is SQVTM and CDR2 is ANQGSEA. V lost 5 bases and J lost 0, with 8 bases in between. CDR3 size: 12 residues. The CDR3 nucleotides read TGCAGCGTTACAGCCTCCTCCTACGAGCAGTACTTC. Translated, it gives CSVTASSYEQYF.

This sequence joins TRBV27 and TRBJ2-5, with no clear D. Per the germline V gene, CDR1 is MNHEY and CDR2 is SMNVEV (reference sequence). This CDR3 has 16 amino acids. Trimming pared 1 base from V and 6 bases from J, leaving 18 bases between. The CDR3 nucleotides read TGTGCCAGCAGTTTATTAGGGCCGCAGGACGTGCAGACCCAGTACTTC. Its protein product is CASSLLGPQDVQTQYF.

The chain has TRBV2 and TRBJ2-2, with D tentatively TRBD2 (5 bases). Germline CDR1 is SNHLY and CDR2 is FYNNEI. The CDR3 is 16 residues long. Trimming cost V 7 bases and J 5 bases, with 20 bases left between them. The CDR3 nucleotides read TGTGCCAGCAACGGTAGGACTGATGTTCCGACCGGGGAGCTGTTTTTT. It translates to CASNGRTDVPTGELFF.

The chain is built from TRBV15 and TRBJ1-5; TRBD1 might be the D (5 bases). Looked up from germline, CDR1 is LNHNV and CDR2 is YYDKDF (reference sequence). V gave up 2 bases and J gave up 0 bases, with 14 bases separating them. This CDR3 comprises 17 residues. The CDR3 sequence is CATSRRGLLYSNQPQHF. CDR3 nucleotide sequence: TGTGCCACCAGCAGAAGGGGACTTCTGTATAGCAATCAGCCCCAGCATTTT.